These 29 T cell receptor beta chains originate from one sample sequenced in a study of PD-1 blockade in classical Hodgkin lymphoma. Sequenced by immunoSEQ multiplex PCR; TCRdb stores in-frame clones only, minus some. Among roughly 81,000 clones, nearly 95% were seen once, and the ten largest hold roughly 2.6%. In every patient, relapse followed autologous stem cell transplantation, while exposure to brentuximab vedotin differed. The starting material was peripheral blood mononuclear cells (PBMCs), obtained before the second cycle of nivolumab. Every receptor here comes from a human donor with classical Hodgkin lymphoma.

V is TRBV18 and J is TRBJ1-2; D not resolved. This CDR3 spans 13 amino acids. CDR1 KGHSH and CDR2 LQKENI come from the germline V gene. The V end lost 5 bases, the J end lost 5 bases, and 12 bases lay between the germline ends. The CDR3 bases are TGTGCCAGCTCATCCCGGACGGAATATGGCTACACCTTC. Amino acids: CASSSRTEYGYTF. The whole variable domain, filled in from reference TRBV18 and TRBJ1-2, reads NAGVMQNPRHLVRRRGQEARLRCSPMKGHSHVYWYRQLPEEGLKFMVYLQKENIIDESGMPKERFSAEFPKEGPSILRIQQVVRGDSAAYFCASSSRTEYGYTFGSGTRLTVV.

This clone was observed a single time. In DNA, the CDR3 is TGTGCCTGCCGAACAGGGACTTCTAACTATGGCTACACCTTC. Encoded protein: CACRTGTSNYGYTF. The chain is built from TRBV19 and TRBJ1-2, with D possibly matching TRBD1 (6 bases). Germline V lookup: CDR1 LNHDA, CDR2 SQIVND (reference sequence). This CDR3 spans 14 amino acids. V lost 11 bases to trimming and J lost 0 bases, with 16 bases between them. Using reference TRBV19 and TRBJ1-2 for the parts outside the CDR3, the full variable domain is DGGITQSPKYLFRKEGQNVTLSCEQNLNHDAMYWYRQDPGQGLRLIYYSQIVNDFQKGDIAEGYSVSREKKESFPLTVTSAQKNPTAFYLCACRTGTSNYGYTFGSGTRLTVV.

This chain links TRBV25-1 with TRBJ2-2; no definite D call. The CDR3 runs to 14 residues. Germline V lookup: CDR1 MGHDK, CDR2 SYGVNS. V lost 4 bases and J lost 1, with 7 bases in between. CDR3 DNA: TGTGCCAGCAGTGGGGGTAGGAACACCGGGGAGCTGTTTTTT. Amino acid sequence: CASSGGRNTGELFF.

This clone is a singleton in its sample. The V and J genes are TRBV19 and TRBJ2-6, with D maybe TRBD2 (6 bases). CDR1 and CDR2 (germline): LNHDA, SQIVND (reference sequence). V was clipped by 7 bases and J by 4 bases, with 14 bases between them. The CDR3 runs 15 residues. The chain's CDR3 is CASTPGGAGANVLTF. CDR3 DNA sequence: TGTGCCAGTACACCCGGGGGTGCCGGGGCCAACGTCCTGACTTTC.

V usage is TRBV19 and J usage is TRBJ1-5; possibly TRBD1 for D (6 bases). CDR1 is LNHDA and CDR2 is SQIVND in the germline V gene (reference sequence). The CDR3 runs to 15 residues. V gave up 7 bases and J gave up 2 bases, with 15 bases separating them. The CDR3 DNA follows: TGTGCCAGTACTTCTTGGGGGCAGGGCAATCAGCCCCAGCATTTT. This gives the protein CASTSWGQGNQPQHF.

This sequence joins TRBV4-2 and TRBJ2-1, with D possibly being TRBD2 (6 bases). The CDR3 has 11 amino acids. V lost 8 bases and J 5 bases, leaving 7 bases between the germline ends. The germline V gene has CDR1 LGHNA and CDR2 YNFKEQ. Here the CDR3 DNA reads TGTGCCAGCCGGAGGGACAATGAGCAGTTCTTC. Amino acids: CASRRDNEQFF.

V and J are TRBV7-8 and TRBJ1-4; weak D call: TRBD1 (5 bases). Trimming took off 1 base at V and 8 bases at J, with 20 bases between the two ends. The CDR3 has 17 amino acids. Germline assignment: CDR1 SGHVS and CDR2 FQNEAQ. CDR3: CASSLVWGPRAPEKLFF. CDR3 nucleotides: TGTGCCAGCAGCTTAGTGTGGGGACCCCGGGCCCCCGAAAAACTGTTTTTT.

V usage is TRBV5-1 and J usage is TRBJ2-1; D gene ambiguous. The CDR3 has 13 amino acids. Germline V gene sequence: CDR1 SGHRS, CDR2 YFSETQ. V was cut by 0 bases and J by 7 bases, with 8 bases left in between. Here the CDR3 reads CASSLEVANEQFF. The CDR3 nucleotides read TGCGCCAGCAGCTTGGAGGTCGCAAATGAGCAGTTCTTC.

The chain uses TRBV6-5 and TRBJ2-7, with 8 bases lining up with TRBD1. CDR1 and CDR2 (germline): MNHEY, SVGAGI. Trimming cost V 7 bases and J 3 bases; bases outside gene matches: 11. CDR3 size: 15 residues. The CDR3, as DNA: TGTGCCAGCAACCATCCCGGGACAGGTATCTACGAGCAGTACTTC. Its protein is CASNHPGTGIYEQYF.

The chain links TRBV29-1 to TRBJ1-2; 8 bases are shared with TRBD1. The J segment lost 4 bases and the V segment lost 7 bases, leaving 5 bases of the junction unmatched. This CDR3 comprises 12 residues. From germline, CDR1 is SQVTM and CDR2 ANQGSEA. The CDR3 sequence: CSASDRGYGYTF. CDR3 nucleotide sequence: TGCAGCGCATCTGACAGGGGCTATGGCTACACCTTC.

This clone was seen many times. V gene TRBV9 combines with J gene TRBJ2-7; no firm D call. This CDR3 spans 14 amino acids. Trimming took 4 bases from V and 2 from J, leaving 13 bases between them. Germline V gene data show CDR1 as SGDLS and CDR2 as YYNGEE. CDR3 amino acids: CASSHPADPYEQYF. The CDR3 coding sequence is TGTGCCAGCAGCCATCCCGCCGACCCCTACGAGCAGTACTTC.

The V gene is TRBV27, the J gene TRBJ2-3; D is uncertain. V lost 8 bases and J lost 4, with 13 bases in between. Per germline, CDR1 MNHEY and CDR2 SMNVEV (reference sequence). This CDR3 has 13 amino acids. CDR3 protein: CASPAKSADTQYF. In nucleotides, the CDR3 is TGTGCCAGCCCCGCGAAGAGCGCAGATACGCAGTATTTT.

This rearrangement joins TRBV7-8 to TRBJ2-3; unclear D gene. Trimming took off 5 bases at V and 0 bases at J, with 9 bases between the two ends. This CDR3 has 14 residues. Germline assignment: CDR1 SGHVS and CDR2 FQNEAQ. In DNA, the CDR3 is TGTGCCAGCAGCCTCAGACTCAGCACAGATACGCAGTATTTT. Its protein is CASSLRLSTDTQYF.

The chain links TRBV28 to TRBJ1-2, with D possibly TRBD1 on 5 matching bases. The CDR3 sequence is 14 residues long. The germline CDR1 and CDR2 sequences are MDHEN and SYDVKM. With 9 bases removed from V and 4 bases from J, the gap between germline ends came to 18 bases. The CDR3 spells CASDPAGIPYGYTF. The CDR3 bases are TGTGCCAGTGACCCGGCAGGGATCCCCTATGGCTACACCTTC.

The genes are TRBV21-1 and TRBJ2-1; the D call of TRBD2 is as the table states it, not checked on the DNA. TRBV21-1 counts as a pseudogene. CDR3 length: 14 residues. Here the CDR3 reads CARGRSGNYNEQFF. CDR3 DNA sequence: TGTGCCAGGGGGCGTAGCGGAAATTACAATGAGCAGTTCTTC.

V is TRBV25-1 and J is TRBJ2-5; 9 bases line up with TRBD1. The CDR3 is 14 amino acids. V was clipped by 10 bases and J by 5 bases; unmatched bases: 11. Germline CDR1 is MGHDK and CDR2 is SYGVNS. In DNA, the CDR3 is TGTGCCACCTCCCGGGACAGGGTGTGGGAGACCCAGTACTTC. Protein sequence: CATSRDRVWETQYF.

This clone was picked up one time. The chain couples TRBV6-6 to TRBJ1-2; D is unresolved. V gave up 0 bases and J gave up 1 base, with 12 bases separating them. This CDR3 region has 16 residues. Per germline, CDR1 MNHNY and CDR2 SVGAGI (reference sequence). CDR3 in DNA: TGTGCCAGCAGTTACTCCACCCCAGGCCGTAACTATGGCTACACCTTC. Its translation: CASSYSTPGRNYGYTF.

This chain links TRBV5-1 with TRBJ2-7, with D maybe TRBD2 (7 bases). This CDR3 has 15 amino acids. Germline-derived CDR1 and CDR2 are SGHRS and YFSETQ. V was shortened by 4 bases and J by 3 bases, with 17 bases between the two germline ends. The CDR3 DNA follows: TGCGCCAGCAGCCCGGAGGTGGGAGGGGGCTACGAGCAGTACTTC. This sequence encodes CASSPEVGGGYEQYF.

CDR3 sequence reads: CASSYGASYEQYF. The DNA of the CDR3 is TGTGCCAGCAGTTACGGGGCCTCCTACGAGCAGTACTTC. The chain recombines TRBV6-5 with TRBJ2-7; tentatively, D is TRBD1 (5 bases). V gave up 2 bases and J gave up 0 bases, with 5 bases separating them. The germline V gene has CDR1 MNHEY and CDR2 SVGAGI. The CDR3 sequence is 13 residues long.

The chain recombines TRBV19 with TRBJ2-2, with 7 bases aligning to TRBD2. The CDR3 is made up of 14 amino acids. CDR1 is LNHDA, CDR2 SQIVND, per germline (reference sequence). Unmatched junction bases numbered 5, after V lost 10 bases and J lost 0 bases. Written as DNA, the CDR3 is TGTGCCACTAGACTAGCCCCGAACACCGGGGAGCTGTTTTTT. Amino acids: CATRLAPNTGELFF.

The chain couples TRBV9 to TRBJ2-2; the match to TRBD2 covers 8 bases. The germline V gene encodes CDR1 SGDLS and CDR2 YYNGEE. This CDR3 is 16 amino acids long. Trimming cost V 3 bases and J 4 bases; bases outside gene matches: 8. The CDR3: CASSDQKLAATGELFF. For the CDR3, the DNA is TGTGCCAGCAGCGACCAAAAACTAGCGGCCACCGGGGAGCTGTTTTTT.

The chain joins TRBV6-5 to TRBJ2-7; 7 bases are a match to TRBD1. CDR1 is MNHEY, CDR2 SVGAGI, per germline. J lost 7 bases, V lost 2 bases, and 8 bases had no gene match. The CDR3 runs to 14 residues. The CDR3 loop reads CASSYDREEGEQYF. Written as DNA, the CDR3 is TGTGCCAGCAGTTACGACAGGGAAGAGGGGGAGCAGTACTTC.

In nucleotides, the CDR3 is TGTGCCAGCAGCCCCGGGACAGGATCCTACGAGCAGTACTTC. This codes for CASSPGTGSYEQYF. This sequence joins TRBV9 and TRBJ2-7, with 8 positions matching TRBD1. Germline loops: CDR1 SGDLS, CDR2 YYNGEE. The ends lost 4 bases at V and 1 base at J; junction bases unmatched: 4. The CDR3 has 14 amino acids.

The chain employs TRBV28 and TRBJ2-3; D tentatively reads TRBD1 or TRBD2 (5 bases each). Germline-derived CDR1 and CDR2 are MDHEN and SYDVKM. V lost 5 bases and J lost 0, with 18 bases in between. The CDR3 contains 17 residues. CDR3 DNA sequence: TGTGCCAGCAGTCTAGCCCTTGGGGGATCTAGCACAGATACGCAGTATTTT. Amino acid sequence: CASSLALGGSSTDTQYF.

This chain links TRBV5-1 with TRBJ2-7; TRBD2 aligns across 11 bases. The V segment lost 0 bases and the J segment 3 bases; nucleotides outside the gene matches: 5. The germline V gene has CDR1 SGHRS and CDR2 YFSETQ. This CDR3 is built from 16 residues. The DNA of the CDR3 is TGCGCCAGCAGCTTGGTCCTAGCGGGAGGAAACTACGAGCAGTACTTC. It yields the protein CASSLVLAGGNYEQYF.

This rearrangement joins TRBV28 to TRBJ1-4; 9 nucleotides match TRBD1. CDR1 MDHEN and CDR2 SYDVKM come from the germline V gene. CDR3 length: 16 residues. V shed 4 bases, J shed 5 bases, and the junction held 8 bases outside the gene matches. This CDR3 is CASSYRGTGPNEKLFF. The CDR3 nucleotides read TGTGCCAGCAGTTACAGAGGGACAGGGCCGAATGAAAAACTGTTTTTT. Filled out from reference TRBV28 and TRBJ1-4, the complete variable domain reads DVKVTQSSRYLVKRTGEKVFLECVQDMDHENMFWYRQDPGLGLRLIYFSYDVKMKEKGDIPEGYSVSREKKERFSLILESASTNQTSMYLCASSYRGTGPNEKLFFGSGTQLSVL.

This chain's CDR3 is CSVEGNSPEQYF. In nucleotides, the CDR3 is TGCAGCGTTGAGGGGAACTCCCCCGAGCAGTACTTC. The chain has TRBV29-1 and TRBJ2-7; D is undetermined. Trimming cost V 3 bases and J 6 bases, with 12 bases left between them. This CDR3 comprises 12 residues. Germline CDR1 SQVTM, CDR2 ANQGSEA.

The chain combines TRBV5-1 with TRBJ1-1; 7 positions agree with TRBD1. Germline V gene lookup returns CDR1 SGHRS and CDR2 YFSETQ. Trimming removed 2 bases from V and 1 base from J; junction bases left unmatched: 2. CDR3 length equals 14 residues. CDR3: CASSFAGGNTEAFF. In DNA, the CDR3 is TGCGCCAGCAGCTTTGCAGGGGGGAACACTGAAGCTTTCTTT. The full variable domain, completed using reference TRBV5-1 and TRBJ1-1, is KAGVTQTPRYLIKTRGQQVTLSCSPISGHRSVSWYQQTPGQGLQFLFEYFSETQRNKGNFPGRFSGRQFSNSRSEMNVSTLELGDSALYLCASSFAGGNTEAFFGQGTRLTVV.

The chain uses TRBV28 and TRBJ2-2; D is ambiguous. Germline assignment: CDR1 MDHEN and CDR2 SYDVKM. The CDR3 totals 12 residues. Deletions cut 6 bases from V and 8 bases from J, with 10 bases between. CDR3 bases: TGTGCCAGCAGCCTCGTGGGAGGGGAGCTGTTTTTT. This translates into CASSLVGGELFF.